Included here is one T cell receptor beta chain sequence, with context. The data derive from a study of blood T cell repertoires in COVID-19. Across the study: Sites in the United States, Italy and Spain provided acute and convalescent COVID-19 samples. Sources were T cells, B-cell-depleted T cells, or PBMCs; the material itself was cDNA or gDNA.

The V end lost 2 bases, the J end lost 9 bases, and 23 bases lay between the germline ends. Germline CDR1 reads LGHNA; CDR2 reads YNFKEQ. The CDR3 length is 17 residues. In the study's own analysis: Estimated nucleated cell counts came from reference gene primer amplification. Repertoires were generated with immunoSEQ multiplex PCR, while TCRdb's copy carries only in-frame clones and drops some. V, J and clone size are taken as reported in that table, and D and trimming were inferred from the DNA itself. This sample yields approximately 300,000 clones, of which 85% to 90% are seen a single time; 3.7% belongs to the top ten.

Sample: peripheral blood. The rearrangement joins TRBV4-2 to TRBJ1-5; D is possibly TRBD1 (6 bases). The receptor's source is a woman in her thirties or forties with acute or convalescent COVID-19. This CDR3 is CASSQSPWGQQGWPQHF. CDR3 sequence (DNA): TGTGCCAGCAGCCAAAGCCCATGGGGACAACAAGGCTGGCCCCAGCATTTT.